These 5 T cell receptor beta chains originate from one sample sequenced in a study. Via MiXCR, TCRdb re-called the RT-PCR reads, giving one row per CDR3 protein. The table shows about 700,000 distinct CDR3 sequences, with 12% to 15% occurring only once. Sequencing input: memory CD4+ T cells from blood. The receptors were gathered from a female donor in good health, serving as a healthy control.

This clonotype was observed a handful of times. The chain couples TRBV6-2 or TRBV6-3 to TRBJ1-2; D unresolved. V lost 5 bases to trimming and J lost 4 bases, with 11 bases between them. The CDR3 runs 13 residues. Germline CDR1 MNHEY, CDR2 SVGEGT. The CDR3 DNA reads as TGTGCCAGCAGTATAGTACAGTCCTATGGCTACACCTTC. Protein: CASSIVQSYGYTF.

The CDR3 DNA is TGTGCCAGCAGCAAAGCGCCGGGGCCGGGGAAGTATAGCAATCAGCCCCAGCATTTT. This translates into CASSKAPGPGKYSNQPQHF. This sequence joins TRBV21-1 and TRBJ1-5; the table gives TRBD1 as D, unverified against the DNA. TRBV21-1 constitutes a pseudogene. The CDR3 consists of 19 residues.

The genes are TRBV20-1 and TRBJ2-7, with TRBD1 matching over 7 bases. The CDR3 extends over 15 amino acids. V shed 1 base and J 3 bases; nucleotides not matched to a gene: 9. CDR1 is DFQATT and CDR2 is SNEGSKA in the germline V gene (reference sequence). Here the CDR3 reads CSARVTGDSFYEQYF. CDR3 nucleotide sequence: TGCAGTGCTAGAGTCACCGGGGACAGTTTCTACGAGCAGTACTTC.

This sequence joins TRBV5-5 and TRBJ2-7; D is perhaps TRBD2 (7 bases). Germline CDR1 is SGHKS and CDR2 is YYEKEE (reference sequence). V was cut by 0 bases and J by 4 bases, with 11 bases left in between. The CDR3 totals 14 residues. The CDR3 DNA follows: TGTGCCAGCAGCTTGGGGGAGGGGGGTTACGAGCAGTACTTC. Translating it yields CASSLGEGGYEQYF.

The CDR3 protein is CASSSGTDASTDTQYF. As DNA, the CDR3 is TGCGCCAGCAGCAGCGGGACAGACGCTAGCACAGATACGCAGTATTTT. The V gene is TRBV5-1, the J gene TRBJ2-3; D is possibly TRBD1 or TRBD2 (7 bases each). V gave up 4 bases and J gave up 0 bases, with 15 bases separating them. In germline, CDR1 is SGHRS, CDR2 YFSETQ. The CDR3 is 16 amino acids.